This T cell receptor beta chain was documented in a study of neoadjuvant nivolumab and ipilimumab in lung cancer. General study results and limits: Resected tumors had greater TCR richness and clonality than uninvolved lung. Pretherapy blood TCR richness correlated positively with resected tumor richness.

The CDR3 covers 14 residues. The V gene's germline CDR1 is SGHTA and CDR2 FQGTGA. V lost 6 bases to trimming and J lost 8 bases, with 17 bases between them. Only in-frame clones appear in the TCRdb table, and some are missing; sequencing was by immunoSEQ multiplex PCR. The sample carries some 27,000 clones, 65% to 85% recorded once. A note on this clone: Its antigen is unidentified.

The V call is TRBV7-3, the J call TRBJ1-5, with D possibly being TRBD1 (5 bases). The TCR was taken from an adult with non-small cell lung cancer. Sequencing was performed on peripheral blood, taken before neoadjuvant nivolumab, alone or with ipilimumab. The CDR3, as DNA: TGTGCCAGCAGTTTGGACGGGGGAGTTAAGCCCCAGCATTTT. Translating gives CASSLDGGVKPQHF.